This record looks at one T cell receptor (beta chain) sequence and its context. Antigen unknown. The CDR3 is 16 amino acids. Germline CDR1 is SGHAT and CDR2 is FQNNGV. After removal of 5 bases from V and 4 bases from J, the junction contained 8 bases not matched to a gene. Here immunoSEQ multiplex PCR was the method, and the copy in TCRdb shows in-frame clones only, minus some. The table lists around 8,400 clones, 81% of them singletons, with approximately 5% in the top ten. Samples: about 28 days before transplant, then days 30, 100 and 180 after. The data stem from a study of T cell clonotyping in hematopoietic cell transplantation. Findings and caveats of the study: At the given depth, recipient repertoires were over 95% de novo clonotypes.

This TCR came from a female patient aged 50-65 years who had an allogeneic stem cell transplant from an unrelated donor, so the T cells may come from the graft donor. Some clones in this sample may be carry-over from other donors' samples. The V call is TRBV11-2, the J call TRBJ1-4; TRBD1 matches at 9 bases. This material consisted of peripheral blood mononuclear cells, taken 180 days after allogeneic stem cell transplant. CDR3 DNA: TGTGCCAGCAGCCACAACAGGGGGCGGAATAATGAAAAACTGTTTTTT. It encodes CASSHNRGRNNEKLFF.